This entry lists 15 T cell receptor beta chains sequenced from one sample in a study of blood T cell repertoires in COVID-19. TCRdb keeps only in-frame clones here, not all; method: immunoSEQ multiplex PCR. The table lists 250,000 to 300,000 clones, over 75% of them singletons. Sequenced input: peripheral blood. Receptors originate from a man between 45 and 60 years old with active or convalescent COVID-19.

This clone was seen just once. V is TRBV25-1 and J is TRBJ2-1, with 8 bases lining up with TRBD2. CDR1 and CDR2 (germline): MGHDK, SYGVNS. V trimming: 2 bases; J trimming: 1 base; junction bases outside the gene matches: 7. This CDR3 is built from 17 residues. The CDR3 region is CASSEDKREKSYNEQFF. CDR3 coding DNA: TGTGCCAGCAGTGAAGATAAGCGGGAGAAGTCCTACAATGAGCAGTTCTTC. Full variable domain (missing parts from reference TRBV25-1 and TRBJ2-1): EADIYQTPRYLVIGTGKKITLECSQTMGHDKMYWYQQDPGMELHLIHYSYGVNSTEKGDLSSESTVSRIRTEHFPLTLESARPSHTSQYLCASSEDKREKSYNEQFFGPGTRLTVL.

This clone appeared a few times. The J gene is TRBJ2-7, the V gene TRBV7-9, with no clear D. Germline lookup yields CDR1 SEHNR and CDR2 FQNEAQ (reference sequence). The CDR3 is made up of 12 amino acids. Trimming cost V 6 bases and J 0 bases, with 6 bases left between them. The CDR3 protein is CASRQSSYEQYF. The CDR3 DNA is TGTGCCAGCAGACAGAGCTCCTACGAGCAGTACTTC.

The chain combines TRBV29-1 with TRBJ2-1, with TRBD2 matching over 13 bases. This CDR3 has 19 residues. J lost 2 bases, V lost 3 bases, and 13 bases had no gene match. Per the germline V gene, CDR1 is SQVTM and CDR2 is ANQGSEA. The CDR3 DNA reads TGCAGCGTTGAGGCATCAGGACTAGCGGGAGCGCAAGCCTACAATGAGCAGTTCTTC. Translated: CSVEASGLAGAQAYNEQFF.

This clone came up a few times. This chain links TRBV12-5 with TRBJ1-5; TRBD1 matches 10 bases. V was clipped by 4 bases and J by 4 bases; unmatched bases: 4. This CDR3 region has 15 residues. Germline V gene data show CDR1 as LGHNT and CDR2 as FRNRAP. CDR3 coding DNA: TGTGCTAGTGGTTCCGGGACAGGGGTGAATCAGCCCCAGCATTTT. As protein: CASGSGTGVNQPQHF.

The J gene is TRBJ2-1, the V gene TRBV27, with no clear D. In germline, CDR1 is MNHEY, CDR2 SMNVEV (reference sequence). V was shortened by 3 bases and J by 9 bases, with 27 bases between the two germline ends. The CDR3 has 18 amino acids. DNA of the CDR3: TGTGCCAGCAGTTTTCGATGGAGTTTGACTTTGCCATGGGTTGAGCAGTTCTTC. It is translated as CASSFRWSLTLPWVEQFF.

This chain joins TRBV29-1 and TRBJ1-4; TRBD1 aligns across 8 bases. The V segment lost 7 bases and the J segment 8 bases; nucleotides outside the gene matches: 9. CDR3 length: 13 amino acids. The germline V gene has CDR1 SQVTM and CDR2 ANQGSEA. The CDR3 here is CSAMTQGGEKLFF. For the CDR3, the DNA is TGCAGCGCCATGACACAGGGGGGGGAAAAACTGTTTTTT. Full variable domain (remainder filled in from reference TRBV29-1 and TRBJ1-4): SAVISQKPSRDICQRGTSLTIQCQVDSQVTMMFWYRQQPGQSLTLIATANQGSEATYESGFVIDKFPISRPNLTFSTLTVSNMSPEDSSIYLCSAMTQGGEKLFFGSGTQLSVL.

The chain is built from TRBV7-2 and TRBJ2-7, with TRBD2 identical over 12 bases. V gave up 5 bases and J gave up 3 bases; unmatched junction bases: 2. The V gene's germline CDR1 is SGHTA and CDR2 FQGNSA. There are 14 residues in the CDR3. The DNA of the CDR3 is TGTGCCAGCAGCCCGACTAGCGGGAGCTACGAGCAGTACTTC. Translation gives CASSPTSGSYEQYF.

This rearrangement joins TRBV30 to TRBJ1-6; D is ambiguous. Between the trimmed V and J ends, which lost 3 bases and 6 bases, there was a span of 18 bases. Germline assignment: CDR1 GTSNPN and CDR2 SVGIG (reference sequence). The CDR3 length is 16 residues. The CDR3 coding sequence is TGTGCCTGGAGGGGCGGGTCCGGATCGTTTAATTCACCCCTCCACTTT. Residues: CAWRGGSGSFNSPLHF.

This rearrangement joins TRBV5-1 to TRBJ2-1, with D maybe TRBD1 (6 bases). V was pared by 2 bases and J by 8 bases, with 14 bases between. Germline loops: CDR1 SGHRS, CDR2 YFSETQ. The CDR3 length is 14 residues. CDR3 amino acids: CASSFRGGGDEQFF. In nucleotides, the CDR3 is TGCGCCAGCAGCTTCAGGGGCGGCGGCGATGAGCAGTTCTTC.

This clone appeared once. The chain employs TRBV12-5 and TRBJ2-1, with TRBD2 identical over 11 bases. The CDR3 has 15 amino acids. In germline, CDR1 is LGHNT, CDR2 FRNRAP. V lost 2 bases, J lost 8 bases, and 5 bases stayed unmatched. The DNA for the CDR3 is TGTGCTAGTGGTTTGAGTAGCGGGAGGGGGGATGAGCAGTTCTTC. It translates to CASGLSSGRGDEQFF.

The chain recombines TRBV5-1 with TRBJ2-3; 8 bases map to TRBD1. The CDR3 consists of 16 residues. Germline values: CDR1 SGHRS, CDR2 YFSETQ. Trimming took 0 bases from V and 2 from J; bases not matched to a gene: 5. The CDR3 sequence: CASSLGTGSPTDTQYF. The DNA for the CDR3 is TGCGCCAGCAGCTTGGGGACAGGGAGTCCCACAGATACGCAGTATTTT.

The chain is built from TRBV15 and TRBJ1-1, with D unclear. Germline V lookup: CDR1 LNHNV, CDR2 YYDKDF (reference sequence). This CDR3 contains 14 residues. V dropped 0 bases and J dropped 4 bases, with 9 bases sitting between them. The CDR3 is CATSREKLSTEAFF. CDR3 bases: TGTGCCACCAGCAGAGAAAAGCTCTCCACTGAAGCTTTCTTT. Based on the CDR3 plus reference TRBV15 and TRBJ1-1, the full variable domain is DAMVIQNPRYQVTQFGKPVTLSCSQTLNHNVMYWYQQKSSQAPKLLFHYYDKDFNNEADTPDNFQSRRPNTSFCFLDIRSPGLGDTAMYLCATSREKLSTEAFFGQGTRLTVV.

The V call is TRBV7-2, the J call TRBJ2-3; 7 bases are shared with TRBD2. This CDR3 is 16 amino acids long. Germline-derived CDR1 and CDR2 are SGHTA and FQGNSA. Germline trimming cut 5 bases from V and 2 bases from J; bases unmatched to any gene: 10. DNA for the CDR3: TGTGCCAGCAGCCCCGGTGCGGGAGCGTACACAGATACGCAGTATTTT. Translated, it gives CASSPGAGAYTDTQYF.

The J gene is TRBJ2-3, the V gene TRBV4-1; 10 bases are a match to TRBD2. The trim removed 6 bases at V and 2 bases at J, leaving 8 bases unmatched. Germline V lookup: CDR1 MGHRA, CDR2 YSYEKL. This CDR3 comprises 16 residues. CDR3 sequence (DNA): TGCGCCAGCAGTCCCCTCGGGACTAGCGTCACAGATACGCAGTATTTT. This encodes CASSPLGTSVTDTQYF.

DNA of the CDR3: TGTGCCAGCAGTAGAGGGGGTAGGAGCTATGGCTACACCTTC. Its translation: CASSRGGRSYGYTF. The chain is built from TRBV2 and TRBJ1-2, with a tentative D call TRBD1 (6 bases). The CDR3 loop spans 14 amino acids. Trimming removed 5 bases at V and 4 bases at J, with 14 bases between. Germline V gene data show CDR1 as SNHLY and CDR2 as FYNNEI.